The clone carrying this T cell receptor beta chain occurred many times. Construction of the TCRbeta library involved unique molecular identifiers. TCRdb redid the calling of the PCR reads with MiXCR, one entry per CDR3 protein. The sample has 490,000 or so distinct CDR3 sequences; roughly 10% are singletons. This entry belongs to a study of T-cell reconstitution after alpha-beta-depleted transplantation in children. The clonotype comes from a child under 10 years old with inherited bone marrow failure, due to receive a stem cell transplant. Sample: PBMCs, taken before TCRalphabeta/CD19-depleted stem cell transplant.

The CDR3 spells CASSSESSGRFHNEQFF. CDR3 DNA sequence: TGTGCCAGCAGCTCCGAAAGTAGCGGGAGGTTTCACAATGAGCAGTTCTTC. This chain joins TRBV21-1 and TRBJ2-1; the D segment call TRBD2 is taken from the table without a DNA check. TRBV21-1 counts as a pseudogene. The CDR3 sequence is 17 residues long.